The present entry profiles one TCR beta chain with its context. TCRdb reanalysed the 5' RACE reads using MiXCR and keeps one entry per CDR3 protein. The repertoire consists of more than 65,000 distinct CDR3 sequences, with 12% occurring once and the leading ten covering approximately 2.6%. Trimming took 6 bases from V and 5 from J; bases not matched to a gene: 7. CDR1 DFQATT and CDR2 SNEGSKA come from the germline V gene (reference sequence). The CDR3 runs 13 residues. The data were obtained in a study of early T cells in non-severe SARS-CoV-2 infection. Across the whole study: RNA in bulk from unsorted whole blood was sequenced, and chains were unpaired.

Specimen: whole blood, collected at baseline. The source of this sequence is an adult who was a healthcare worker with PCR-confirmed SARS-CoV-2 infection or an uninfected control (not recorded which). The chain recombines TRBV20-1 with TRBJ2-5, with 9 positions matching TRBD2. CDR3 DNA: TGCAGTGCGGGAGCGGGGGGTACGGAGACCCAGTACTTC. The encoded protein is CSAGAGGTETQYF.